Below are 4 T cell receptor beta chains sequenced from a single sample in a study of OX40 agonist ivuxolimab in advanced cancers. Assay used: immunoSEQ multiplex PCR; TCRdb lists only in-frame clones, some missing. The table has about 76,000 clones, roughly nine tenths seen once. Here the sequenced sample was CD4+ or CD8+ T cells sorted from blood, taken in a trial of the OX40 agonist ivuxolimab. All receptors derive from an adult with an advanced solid tumor such as melanoma, head and neck, liver or kidney cancer.

The V gene is TRBV7-9, the J gene TRBJ2-5; TRBD1 aligns across 8 bases. Per germline, CDR1 SEHNR and CDR2 FQNEAQ (reference sequence). V gave up 4 bases and J gave up 3 bases; unmatched junction bases: 7. CDR3 length: 15 residues. CDR3 protein: CASSWTGINEETQYF. CDR3 DNA: TGTGCCAGCAGCTGGACAGGGATAAACGAAGAGACCCAGTACTTC.

This clone was counted a single time. The chain is built from TRBV7-9 and TRBJ1-1; 7 bases map to TRBD1. The CDR3 contains 13 residues. V dropped 5 bases and J dropped 3; count of bases not matched to a gene: 3. In germline, CDR1 is SEHNR, CDR2 FQNEAQ (reference sequence). CDR3 loop: CASSVQGDTEAFF. The DNA of the CDR3 is TGTGCCAGCAGCGTTCAGGGGGACACTGAAGCTTTCTTT. Full variable domain (remainder filled in from reference TRBV7-9 and TRBJ1-1): DTGVSQNPRHKITKRGQNVTFRCDPISEHNRLYWYRQTLGQGPEFLTYFQNEAQLEKSRLLSDRFSAERPKGSFSTLEIQRTEQGDSAMYLCASSVQGDTEAFFGQGTRLTVV.

The V call is TRBV29-1, the J call TRBJ2-2; no definite D call. CDR3 length equals 14 residues. Germline lookup yields CDR1 SQVTM and CDR2 ANQGSEA. The ends were cut back, 2 bases at V and 2 bases at J, with 9 bases in the middle. Written as DNA, the CDR3 is TGCAGCGTTGAAAAGGGCAGCAACACCGGGGAGCTGTTTTTT. It yields the protein CSVEKGSNTGELFF.

The rearrangement uses TRBV12-5 and TRBJ2-7; 9 bases match TRBD1. Trimming took 5 bases from V and 5 from J; bases not matched to a gene: 16. The germline gives CDR1 LGHNT, CDR2 FRNRAP. The CDR3 runs to 17 residues. CDR3 bases: TGTGCTAGTGGTCTCTATGTATCCGGGACAGGGAGGGACGAGCAGTACTTC. Translation gives CASGLYVSGTGRDEQYF.